The entry that follows covers one TCR beta chain sequence. Its antigen is still unknown. A multiplex PCR was run with 60 Vbeta primers and 13 Jbeta primers. Produced via immunoSEQ multiplex PCR; TCRdb's table is partial and in-frame only. Its listing shows some 80,000 clones. This entry is derived from a study of cytomegalovirus exposure and HLA in healthy donors. Study findings and constraints: Several of the most significant clusters appeared, in a later analysis, to be linked to common viral pathogens. Earlier analysis yielded a pattern in which most TCR beta V segments were productive about 90% or about 30% of the time. A likely sequencing artifact accounted for one observed cluster of highly shared sequence variants. Sequencing depth across donors, presence/absence analyses assumed, was roughly uniform.

This CDR3 comprises 15 residues. With 4 bases removed from V and 2 bases from J, the gap between germline ends came to 14 bases. Germline V gene data show CDR1 as SEHNR and CDR2 as FQNEAQ (reference sequence). The sequenced sample consisted of PBMCs. This TCR was sampled from a young woman in good health and CMV-seronegative. The chain uses TRBV7-9 and TRBJ1-1, with D possibly TRBD1 on 6 matching bases. The CDR3 DNA is TGTGCCAGCAGCTCAACAGGGATCGTCAACACTGAAGCTTTCTTT. As protein: CASSSTGIVNTEAFF.